This T cell receptor (beta chain) was retrieved from a study of blood T cells in healthy people across ages. Note on this clonotype: Its cognate antigen is unknown.

The study, taken as a whole, reports: Percentage of naive T cells showed a strong correlation with TCR beta diversity.

The CDR3 consists of 13 residues. Germline CDR1 LGHDT, CDR2 YNNKEL (reference sequence). The V end lost 2 bases, the J end lost 0 bases, and 4 bases lay between the germline ends. With a J-beta primer mix and a sample-barcoded 5' primer, a second PCR ran about 7 to 12 cycles. TCRdb reprocessed the 5' RACE reads with MiXCR, giving one entry per CDR3 protein. The table lists 850,000 to 1,000,000 distinct CDR3 sequences, about 48% of them singletons. The sequence was obtained from a man aged 30 to 39 in good health. The sequenced material came from blood. The chain carries TRBV3-1 and TRBJ2-5; the D is unclear. Here the CDR3 DNA reads TGTGCCAGCAGCCAAAACTACCAAGAGACCCAGTACTTC. Protein: CASSQNYQETQYF.